This T cell receptor beta chain was found in a study of T-cell memory formation after mild COVID-19. In TCRdb, the 5' RACE reads were re-called with MiXCR into one record per CDR3 protein. The data show a few hundred thousand distinct CDR3 sequences, with about 17% seen just once and roughly 21% held by the top ten. With 6 bases removed from V and 3 bases from J, the gap between germline ends came to 32 bases. The CDR3 runs 20 residues. Germline loops: CDR1 MDHEN, CDR2 SYDVKM. This clonotype has just a few counts. The source is a man between 18 and 29 years old who had mild COVID-19 (a few samples of this study predate the infection). Cell type and time point are not known. Sequencing input: PBMCs or a T cell subset sorted from them (not recorded which). The V gene is TRBV28, the J gene TRBJ1-2, with TRBD1 as a possible D gene (5 bases). In nucleotides, the CDR3 is TGTGCCAGCAGCACTTTGGCTAAAGGCCGTGCAGGGATCAGATACTATGGCTACACCTTC. This translates into CASSTLAKGRAGIRYYGYTF.